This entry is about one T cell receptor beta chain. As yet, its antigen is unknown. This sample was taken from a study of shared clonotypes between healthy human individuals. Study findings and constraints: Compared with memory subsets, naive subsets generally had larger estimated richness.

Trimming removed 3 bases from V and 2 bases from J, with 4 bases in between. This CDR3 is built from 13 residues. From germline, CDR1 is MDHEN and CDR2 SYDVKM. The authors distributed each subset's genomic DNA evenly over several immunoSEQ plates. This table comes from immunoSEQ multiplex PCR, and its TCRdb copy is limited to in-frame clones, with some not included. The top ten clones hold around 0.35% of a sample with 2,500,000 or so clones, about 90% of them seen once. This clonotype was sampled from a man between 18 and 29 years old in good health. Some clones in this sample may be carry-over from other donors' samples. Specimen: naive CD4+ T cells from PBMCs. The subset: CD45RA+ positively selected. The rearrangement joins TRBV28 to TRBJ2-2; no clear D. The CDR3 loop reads CASSFYNTGELFF. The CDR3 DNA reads TGTGCCAGCAGTTTCTACAACACCGGGGAGCTGTTTTTT.